This T cell receptor (beta chain) was identified in a study of shared clonotypes between healthy human individuals. Study observations and caveats: Since donors were few, the genetic and exposure-history diversity represented was limited.

A remark on this clone: Antigen unknown.

Genomic DNA for unsorted samples was obtained from about 90 million PBMCs. V was cut by 0 bases and J by 4 bases, with 16 bases left in between. Germline loops: CDR1 KGHSH, CDR2 LQKENI. The CDR3 has 17 amino acids. The data were produced by immunoSEQ multiplex PCR, yet TCRdb's version contains in-frame clones alone and is incomplete. The top ten hold 12% of the sample, which has a few hundred thousand clones, approximately 80% seen once. The receptor was isolated from a woman aged 40 to 50 in good health. Some clones in this sample may be carry-over from other donors' samples. The chain uses TRBV18 and TRBJ2-1; maybe TRBD2 (6 bases). The sequencing sample was made of PBMCs. Here the CDR3 reads CASSPPVGAGTYNEQFF. The CDR3 region has the DNA TGTGCCAGCTCACCACCGGTCGGAGCGGGTACTTACAATGAGCAGTTCTTC.